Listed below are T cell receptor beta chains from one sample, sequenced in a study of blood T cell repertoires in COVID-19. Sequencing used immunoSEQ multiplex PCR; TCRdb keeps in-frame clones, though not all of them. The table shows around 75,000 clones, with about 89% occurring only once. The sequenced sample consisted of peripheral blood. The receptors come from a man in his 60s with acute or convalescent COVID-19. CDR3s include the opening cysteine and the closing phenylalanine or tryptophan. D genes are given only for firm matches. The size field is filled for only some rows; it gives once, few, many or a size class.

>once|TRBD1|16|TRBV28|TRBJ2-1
TGTGCCACCGGGACAGAGAAGGGGATTGGGTACAATGAGCAGTTCTTC
CATGTEKGIGYNEQFF
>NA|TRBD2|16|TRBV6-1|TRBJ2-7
TGTGCCAGCAGTGATCTCAGCGGGACGAGCTCCTACGAGCAGTACTTC
CASSDLSGTSSYEQYF
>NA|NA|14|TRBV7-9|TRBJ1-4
TGTGCCAGCAGCTTTCCGGGGATTCGGGAAAAACTGTTTTTT
CASSFPGIREKLFF
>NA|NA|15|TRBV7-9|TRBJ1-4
TGTGCCAGCAGCCCCTGGGAGGGGGGTAATGAAAAACTGTTTTTT
CASSPWEGGNEKLFF
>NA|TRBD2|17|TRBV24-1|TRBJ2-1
TGTGCCACCAGTGACTCCCTTGCGGGGGGGGTAGACAATGAGCAGTTCTTC
CATSDSLAGGVDNEQFF
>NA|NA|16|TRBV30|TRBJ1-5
TGTGCCTGGACCGTTATCCCCCAGATCCGCAATCAGCCCCAGCATTTT
CAWTVIPQIRNQPQHF
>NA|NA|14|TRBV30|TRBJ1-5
TGTGCCTGGAGCGCCATCACGGAGCAATCGCCCCAGCATTTT
CAWSAITEQSPQHF
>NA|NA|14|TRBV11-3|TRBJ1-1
TGTGCCAGCAGCTTAACGGGGGTGAGCACTGAAGCTTTCTTT
CASSLTGVSTEAFF
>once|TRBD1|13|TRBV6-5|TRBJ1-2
TGTGCCACCTGGGGACAGAACGTATTGGGATACACCTTC
CATWGQNVLGYTF
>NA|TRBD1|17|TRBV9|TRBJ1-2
TGTGCCAGCAGCGTAGCTTCCACCGGGACAGCTAACTATGGCTACACCTTC
CASSVASTGTANYGYTF
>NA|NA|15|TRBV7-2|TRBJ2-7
TGTGCCAGCAGCTTAGCGTGGCGGCACAATCACGAGCAGTACTTC
CASSLAWRHNHEQYF
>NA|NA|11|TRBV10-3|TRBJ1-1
TGTGCCATTTCCAGGGACACTGAAGCTTTCTTT
CAISRDTEAFF
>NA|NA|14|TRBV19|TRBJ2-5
TGTGCCAGTAGTAACAGCGGCGTCCAAGAGACCCAGTACTTC
CASSNSGVQETQYF
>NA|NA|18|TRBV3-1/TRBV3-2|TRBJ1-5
TGTGCCAGCAGCCAAGTGTGGGTCCCGGGGTCTACCCATCAGCCCCAGCATTTT
CASSQVWVPGSTHQPQHF
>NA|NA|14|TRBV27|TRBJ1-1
TGTGCCAGCACAGGGTTGGGGGCTGGTACTGAAGCTTTCTTT
CASTGLGAGTEAFF
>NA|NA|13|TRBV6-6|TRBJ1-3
TGTGCCAGCAACGGGGGGACTGGAAACACCATATATTTT
CASNGGTGNTIYF
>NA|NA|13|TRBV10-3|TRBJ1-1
TGTGCCATCTCCGCAGGCGAAAACACTGAAGCTTTCTTT
CAISAGENTEAFF
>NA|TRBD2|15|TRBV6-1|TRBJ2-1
TGTGCCAGCAGTGAGGGACTAGCGGGGGTCACCGAGCAGTTCTTC
CASSEGLAGVTEQFF
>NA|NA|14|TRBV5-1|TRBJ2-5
TGCGCCAGCAGCTTGGTAGCTACCCAAGAGACCCAGTACTTC
CASSLVATQETQYF
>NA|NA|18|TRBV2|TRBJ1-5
TGTGCCAGCAGTGAAAGGACTCTCGTTCCCTCGAGCAATCAGCCCCAGCATTTT
CASSERTLVPSSNQPQHF
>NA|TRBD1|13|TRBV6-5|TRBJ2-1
TGTGCCAGCAGCCGAGACAGGGACCATGAGCAGTTCTTC
CASSRDRDHEQFF
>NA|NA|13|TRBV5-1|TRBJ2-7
TGCGCCAGCAGCTCCTACCGCGACAGGGAGCAGTACTTC
CASSSYRDREQYF
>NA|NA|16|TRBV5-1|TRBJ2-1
TGCGCCAGCAACTTAGCGTCCACGAGCTCCTACAATGAGCAGTTCTTC
CASNLASTSSYNEQFF
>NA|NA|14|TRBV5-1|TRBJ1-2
TGCGCCAGCAGCTTGGACAGGCCCTCGGAGGGCTACACCTTC
CASSLDRPSEGYTF
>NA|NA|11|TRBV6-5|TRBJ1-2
TGTGCCAGCCACGGTAACTATGGCTACACCTTC
CASHGNYGYTF
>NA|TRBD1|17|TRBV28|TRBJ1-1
TGTGCCAGCAGTCCGTCTCTTGGACAGGGCAGGAACACTGAAGCTTTCTTT
CASSPSLGQGRNTEAFF
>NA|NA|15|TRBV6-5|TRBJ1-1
TGTGCCAGCAGCGCGAGGGGGGGGAGGAACACTGAAGCTTTCTTT
CASSARGGRNTEAFF
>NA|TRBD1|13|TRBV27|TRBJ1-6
TGTGCCGCAGGGGGTGGATATAATTCACCCCTCCACTTT
CAAGGGYNSPLHF
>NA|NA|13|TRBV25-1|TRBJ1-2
TGTGCCAGCAGTGAAACAGGCGACTATGGCTACACCTTC
CASSETGDYGYTF
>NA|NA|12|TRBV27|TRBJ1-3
TGTGCCAGCAGTGCCGAGGGAAACACCATATATTTT
CASSAEGNTIYF
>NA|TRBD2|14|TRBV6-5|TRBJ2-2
TGTGCCAGCAGTTGGCGGGGGGGCGGCGGGGAGCTGTTTTTT
CASSWRGGGGELFF
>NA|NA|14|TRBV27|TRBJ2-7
TGTGCCAGCAGTTTATCAGGACAGTACTACGAGCAGTACTTC
CASSLSGQYYEQYF
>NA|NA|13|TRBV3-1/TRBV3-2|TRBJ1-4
TGTGCCAGCAGCCAAGGGCCACGAGAAAAACTGTTTTTT
CASSQGPREKLFF
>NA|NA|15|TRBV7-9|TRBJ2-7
TGTGCCAGCAGCCCAGCGGGCCAGGGCCGGTACGAGCAGTACTTC
CASSPAGQGRYEQYF
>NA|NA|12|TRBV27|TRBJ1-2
TGTGCCACCAAGGGGATTTCCTATGGCTACACCTTC
CATKGISYGYTF
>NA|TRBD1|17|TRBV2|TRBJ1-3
TGTGCCAGCAGTGAAGCTGGGACAGGGGTCTCTGGAAACACCATATATTTT
CASSEAGTGVSGNTIYF
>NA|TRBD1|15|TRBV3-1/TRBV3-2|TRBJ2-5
TGTGCCAGCAGCCAAGATCCCGACAGGGGTATAGCCCAGTACTTC
CASSQDPDRGIAQYF
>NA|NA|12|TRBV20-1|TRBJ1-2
TGCAGTGCTAGTTTCCCGAACTATGGCTACACCTTC
CSASFPNYGYTF